This entry describes one TCR beta chain. Its antigen is unknown. In total, 630 or so healthy bone marrow donors made up the cohort. Cohort members were all nominally healthy when sampled, although unrecorded immune exposures were likely present. The donor was CMV seropositive and belonged to the group of more than 250 seropositive cohort members. Every donor gave a peripheral blood sample, and the peripheral blood mononuclear cells from that sample were used for TCR beta sequencing. The Qiagen DNeasy Blood Extraction Kit was used to extract genomic DNA from the blood cell samples. The data were obtained in a study of cytomegalovirus exposure and HLA in healthy donors (TCRdb year 2017). Study-level background: In an earlier analysis of several hundred of the donors, 276 Gb of sequence data and some 100 million unique TCR beta sequences from about 179 million T cells were reported. Genome-wide SNP genotypes for about 55% of the 666 donors were used in a later genetic analysis, which treated that subset as a discovery cohort. The study used immunosequencing to profile the T cell repertoires of around 600 subjects and linked those repertoires to cytomegalovirus serostatus. Both class I and class II loci were covered by HLA typing, at four-digit resolution. The later analysis used no new phenotypic data to find candidate immune exposures, relying instead on TCR beta sequences and their occurrence across donors. Typing coverage varied by locus: about 620-630 donors for A, B, C, DRB1 and DQB1; approximately 520 for DQA1; more than 600 for DPA1; under 490 for DPB1. An earlier analysis of 500 to 750 of the donors applied high-throughput TCR beta sequencing to assess whether each TCR beta V gene segment acted as functional or pseudogenic. High-throughput TCR immunosequencing, statistical association of individual TCRs with disease status, and machine learning were combined to predict cytomegalovirus infection status. All discovery cohort repertoires had been generated on a single sequencing platform. On average, around 230,000 unique TCR beta nucleotide sequences were sequenced per donor among a few hundred genotyped donors of the cohort, with around 19% of those sequences being non-productive. About 5 DR-DQ haplotypes were handled as single units for association and clustering, since linkage in the cohort was strong. A later analysis re-examined previously published TCR beta repertoires from about 670 donors and added high-resolution HLA genotyping to investigate patterns of TCR occurrence. Of the roughly 400 genotyped donors, over 70% fell in the genetic ancestry cluster associated with self-reported Caucasian donors. A separate validation cohort of roughly 110 different subjects was used in addition to the 666-subject first cohort. Around 320 gigabases of sequencing data and 70 million to 100 million unique TCR sequences were included in an early release covering about 700 HLA-typed donors. Donor age, sex, ethnicity and CMV serostatus were collected together with the repertoire data. The study was designed to test whether signatures of past pathogen exposure could be identified by cataloging public T cell receptors. What the authors observed across the whole study: Compared with equally common non-associated chains, HLA-associated TCR beta chains in a later analysis were more clonally expanded and had lower generation probabilities. Because HLA typing was missing for some donors at each locus, association tests included only the typed subset. In an earlier analysis of some 500 of the donors, most TCR beta V segments appeared in productive rearrangements about 90% or about 30% of the time, broadly matching IMGT annotations. In vitro tests confirmed that three of the cytomegalovirus-associated TCR beta chains recognize cytomegalovirus antigens. A cluster of highly shared sequence variants was judged likely to be a technical artifact of the sequencing pipeline. Most TCR sequences were observed very rarely across donors, whereas some public TCRs were present in many individuals. In a later analysis, TCR association rates were found to vary across HLA loci, with the most associated TCRs seen for DRB1 alleles and the fewest for HLA-C alleles. A later analysis associated 15,000 to 20,000 TCR beta sequences with specific HLA alleles at a false discovery rate of 0.05. About 17 rarely observed V segments, including chromosome 9 orphons, were excluded from the earlier analysis of almost 600 of the donors because counts were too low. Correlated functional status among segregating V segments might be attributable to linkage disequilibrium, but an unknown experimental factor could not be ruled out. Cytomegalovirus status was reported to be diagnosed by the classifier with high specificity and sensitivity in both the original and validation cohorts. Strong co-occurrence of HLA alleles, especially DR and DQ, made assigning TCR associations to individual alleles difficult. In the study, some 160 TCR beta chains were listed as associated with cytomegalovirus. Roughly uniform sequencing depth across donors was assumed in presence/absence analyses, although this assumption may not hold. The only immune exposure information available for the cohort was CMV serostatus. A later analysis reported that several top co-occurrence clusters appeared linked to parvovirus B19, influenza, CMV and Epstein-Barr virus. The cohort was sequenced for TCR beta chains only, and without alpha or paired-chain data the features that could be detected were limited. The authors suggested that the approach could potentially be extended to other disease states and immunological phenotypes. In a later analysis, most CMV-associated TCR beta chains were found to appear HLA-restricted, with HLA associations seemingly driven largely by CMV exposure. A further reported finding was that TCR beta sequences accurately predicted the HLA-A and HLA-B alleles for most subjects in the first cohort. Because the 87-base-pair reads could not distinguish some IMGT-functional V segments, including TRBV6-2 and TRBV6-3, those segments were excluded. In a later genetic analysis, fewer N-insertions in productive TCRs were reported among donors in an Asian-associated ancestry cluster than the roughly 640-donor mean. V-gene and J-gene trimming of TCR beta chains was associated with a missense DCLRE1C variant in a later genetic analysis, and the association was replicated in an independent cohort.

Relative to germline, V is missing 4 bases and J is missing 1 base, with 5 bases of the junction outside any gene match. The germline V gene provides CDR1 SGHVS and CDR2 FQNEAQ. Including the terminal cysteine and phenylalanine, the CDR3 comprises 15 residues. Here the CDR3 DNA is all that survives: 45 bases in frame from base 1. The method was the immunoSEQ multiplex PCR assay. A mixture of 60 forward primers for TCR Vbeta segments and 13 reverse primers for TCR Jbeta segments was used in the multiplex PCR. The CDR3 region of rearranged TCR beta genes was amplified from genomic DNA by a multiplex PCR assay. Amplified TCR beta libraries were sequenced as 87-base-pair reads on the Illumina HiSeq System. Under the source paper's analysis protocol: Across the roughly 700 repertoires, a later analysis counted roughly 77 million unique TCR beta chains, around 10 million of which were shared by at least two donors. A nearest-neighbor algorithm error-corrected the raw reads and collapsed the reads into unique sequences, merging closely related sequences to remove PCR and sequencing errors. V, D and J gene segments were assigned by aligning CDR3 sequences to IMGT reference sequences. For a sequence to be retained, at least a six-nucleotide match to both a V gene segment and a J gene segment was required. Rearrangements were called productive when the CDR3 lacked stop codons and stayed in frame with V and J; all others were non-productive. CDR3 was defined according to IMGT convention as the region running from the second conserved V-encoded cysteine to the conserved J-encoded phenylalanine. The earlier analysis of 587 of the donors excluded sequences that lacked an unambiguous match to a single V gene segment. In an earlier analysis of 450 to 700 of the donors, V segments were called functional above 56.7% productive rearrangements and were called segregating when the between-donor standard deviation exceeded 5%. A statistical classification framework was developed to diagnose cytomegalovirus status using the catalog of TCR beta chain sequences. A later analysis assigned V and J genes by comparing TCR nucleotide sequences with IMGT/GENE-DB human TR gene sequences. A later analysis assigned CDR3 sequences and most-parsimonious VDJ recombination scenarios with the TCRdist pipeline. In a later analysis, each TCR beta chain was defined by its CDR3 amino acid sequence together with its V-gene family, and reads without a unique V-gene family were excluded. To address suspected cross-contamination and a sequencing artifact, a later analysis removed roughly 580 highly shared, low-generation-probability nucleotide sequences. A later analysis calculated a clonal expansion index for each public chain from normalized within-repertoire ranks of inferred template counts. A later analysis computed generation probabilities with a VDJ recombination model fitted to out-of-frame rearrangements, and checked the results against IGoR. Hypergeometric tests were used in a later analysis to score TCR-TCR, TCR-HLA and TCR-CMV co-occurrence, with a repertoire-size bias correction applied to the TCR pairs. False discovery rates were estimated in a later analysis by permuting HLA or CMV assignments 20 times. In a later analysis, co-occurring TCRs were grouped using DBSCAN, and TCRdist sequence similarity was added for clustering within HLA-allele-positive subsets. Co-occurrence clustering excluded repertoires with fewer than 30,000 or more than 120,000 public chains, plus five with anomalous nucleotide sharing. What TCRdb holds here is the immuneACCESS table cut down to in-frame rearrangements. Part of the clones is not present; checked against another copy, under half of the missing clones reflect an unresolved V gene, and the others are unexplained. Clone size and the V and J calls come from that table; the DNA yielded D and trimming. The data table for this sample lists 55,000 to 70,000 clones. Together, the top ten hold 2.4% of the sample.

The chain is made from TRBV7-8 and TRBJ1-2; 8 junctional bases match TRBD1. This TCR was recovered from a female donor in good health and CMV-seropositive. The sequencing input was PBMCs. CDR3 reads: CASSSRTGINYGYTF. The bases are TGTGCCAGCAGCTCCAGGACAGGGATTAACTATGGCTACACCTTC.